Presented here are 17 T cell receptor beta chains from one specimen sequenced in a study of OX40 agonist ivuxolimab in advanced cancers. Some clones are missing from TCRdb's copy, which holds only in-frame ones; the method was immunoSEQ multiplex PCR. Of fewer than 85,000 clones listed, around 92% are singletons. Sequenced material: CD4+ or CD8+ T cells sorted from blood, taken in a trial of the OX40 agonist ivuxolimab. All receptors derive from an adult with an advanced solid tumor such as melanoma, head and neck, liver or kidney cancer.

The genes are TRBV7-9 and TRBJ1-3; D might be TRBD1 (5 bases). V was clipped by 3 bases and J by 3 bases, with 9 bases between them. The germline gives CDR1 SEHNR, CDR2 FQNEAQ (reference sequence). The CDR3 has 14 amino acids. The CDR3 bases are TGTGCCAGCAGCTTCGGAGACAGTGGAAACACCATATATTTT. It encodes CASSFGDSGNTIYF.

The rearrangement uses TRBV10-1 and TRBJ1-4; 9 nucleotides line up with TRBD1. The J segment lost 6 bases and the V segment lost 6 bases, leaving 14 bases of the junction unmatched. The germline V gene has CDR1 WNHNN and CDR2 SYGVQD (reference sequence). The CDR3 sequence is 17 residues long. The CDR3 DNA is TGCGCCAGCAGAGTCCCGGGACAGGGTTTGAAGGATGAAAAACTGTTTTTT. This gives the protein CASRVPGQGLKDEKLFF.

The gene calls are TRBV5-4 and TRBJ2-7; D may be TRBD1 (5 bases). CDR1 and CDR2 from the germline V gene are SGHNT and YYREEE (reference sequence). This CDR3 is built from 14 residues. Trimming pared 0 bases from V and 3 bases from J, leaving 10 bases between. The CDR3 spells CASSLATGDYEQYF. The CDR3 bases are TGTGCCAGCAGCTTGGCCACAGGAGACTACGAGCAGTACTTC.

The J gene is TRBJ1-1, the V gene TRBV14; no clear D gene. V dropped 4 bases and J dropped 4 bases, with 4 bases sitting between them. CDR1 SGHDN and CDR2 FVKESK come from the germline V gene. The CDR3 contains 11 residues. As DNA, the CDR3 is TGTGCCAGCAGCCCCGGCACTGAAGCTTTCTTT. Translating gives CASSPGTEAFF.

The chain links TRBV10-3 to TRBJ2-7; 7 bases line up with TRBD1. V shed 4 bases and J 3 bases; nucleotides not matched to a gene: 9. CDR1 and CDR2 (germline): ENHRY, SYGVKD. This CDR3 comprises 15 residues. The CDR3 coding sequence is TGTGCCATCAGTGGTCCCGGACAGGATATCTACGAGCAGTACTTC. Translating it yields CAISGPGQDIYEQYF.

The chain recombines TRBV29-1 with TRBJ1-2; D is possibly TRBD1 (5 bases). CDR3 length: 13 amino acids. Germline CDR1 SQVTM, CDR2 ANQGSEA. Trimming left V 7 bases short and J 5 bases short, with 17 bases between. The CDR3: CSGRLGDVYGYTF. Written as DNA, the CDR3 is TGCAGCGGCCGGCTAGGGGATGTTTATGGCTACACCTTC. The full variable domain, in which reference TRBV29-1 and TRBJ1-2 provide the parts outside the CDR3, is SAVISQKPSRDICQRGTSLTIQCQVDSQVTMMFWYRQQPGQSLTLIATANQGSEATYESGFVIDKFPISRPNLTFSTLTVSNMSPEDSSIYLCSGRLGDVYGYTFGSGTRLTVV.

This clone has a single count. The gene calls are TRBV5-6 and TRBJ1-5; 10 nucleotides line up with TRBD1. Germline V gives CDR1 SGHDT, CDR2 YYEEEE. The trim removed 3 bases at V and 6 bases at J, leaving 3 bases unmatched. The CDR3 consists of 14 residues. CDR3 loop: CASSSDRGRQPQHF. CDR3 coding DNA: TGTGCCAGCAGCTCTGACAGGGGGCGTCAGCCCCAGCATTTT.

This chain links TRBV11-2 with TRBJ2-7; possibly TRBD1 for D (5 bases). V was pared by 4 bases and J by 2 bases, with 15 bases between. CDR1 and CDR2 from the germline V gene are SGHAT and FQNNGV. CDR3 length: 15 residues. CDR3 bases: TGTGCCAGCAGCTCCCGGCAGGGTGTCCCCTACGAGCAGTACTTC. Translation gives CASSSRQGVPYEQYF.

The CDR3 here is CASSQSSGGRNEQYF. The CDR3 nucleotides read TGCGCCAGCAGCCAATCAAGCGGGGGGAGGAACGAGCAGTACTTC. The chain joins TRBV4-1 to TRBJ2-7, with 9 bases fitting TRBD2. J lost 5 bases, V lost 2 bases, and 7 bases had no gene match. CDR1 MGHRA and CDR2 YSYEKL come from the germline V gene. CDR3 length: 15 amino acids.

With respect to this clone: The same CDR3 is also encoded by other DNA sequences in this sample. CDR3 in amino acids: CASSLVSYEQYF. DNA for the CDR3: TGTGCCAGCAGCTTAGTTTCCTACGAGCAGTACTTC. The rearrangement uses TRBV7-9 and TRBJ2-7; D gene ambiguous. The CDR3 covers 12 residues. CDR1 SEHNR and CDR2 FQNEAQ come from the germline V gene (reference sequence). V lost 1 base to trimming and J lost 1 base, with 2 bases between them.

The rearrangement links TRBV21-1 to TRBJ1-2. TRBV21-1 is assigned pseudogene status. The CDR3 has 10 amino acids. The CDR3: CATAVYGYTF. CDR3 nucleotide sequence: TGTGCCACGGCAGTCTATGGCTACACCTTC.

The CDR3 region is CASAWGGASYEQYF. CDR3 DNA sequence: TGTGCCAGCGCATGGGGAGGGGCGTCCTACGAGCAGTACTTC. This chain links TRBV13 with TRBJ2-7; 7 bases fit TRBD2. CDR1 is PRHDT and CDR2 is FYEKMQ in the germline V gene (reference sequence). This CDR3 spans 14 amino acids. Losses at the gene ends were 8 bases for V and 1 base for J; bases not matched to a gene: 8.

The CDR3 nucleotides read TGTGCCAGCAGCCCGGGAGTTGGCCTTAGCAATCAGCCCCAGCATTTT. Encoded protein: CASSPGVGLSNQPQHF. V usage is TRBV7-8 and J usage is TRBJ1-5; D remains unclear. This CDR3 contains 16 residues. Trimming shortened V by 5 bases and J by 0 bases, and 14 bases separated the two germline ends. Germline assignment: CDR1 SGHVS and CDR2 FQNEAQ.

This chain joins TRBV10-3 and TRBJ2-1; D gene uncertain. Looked up from germline, CDR1 is ENHRY and CDR2 is SYGVKD. V dropped 7 bases and J dropped 6 bases, with 10 bases sitting between them. The CDR3 spans 12 residues. Here the CDR3 DNA reads TGTGCCATCACCGACGACTTCAATGAGCAGTTCTTC. This translates into CAITDDFNEQFF.

J is TRBJ2-7 and V is TRBV9; the match to TRBD1 covers 8 bases. Germline V CDR1 and CDR2: SGDLS, YYNGEE. V lost 3 bases and J lost 6; bases outside the gene matches: 5. The CDR3 loop spans 13 amino acids. CDR3 region: CASSDGQGTEQYF. The CDR3 DNA reads as TGTGCCAGCAGCGACGGACAGGGAACCGAGCAGTACTTC. Full variable domain (missing parts from reference TRBV9 and TRBJ2-7): DSGVTQTPKHLITATGQRVTLRCSPRSGDLSVYWYQQSLDQGLQFLIQYYNGEERAKGNILERFSAQQFPDLHSELNLSSLELGDSALYFCASSDGQGTEQYFGPGTRLTVT.

The gene calls are TRBV4-1 and TRBJ1-2, with TRBD1 matching 8 bases. J lost 4 bases, V lost 4 bases, and 5 bases had no gene match. This CDR3 spans 14 amino acids. Germline V lookup: CDR1 MGHRA, CDR2 YSYEKL. CDR3 nucleotides: TGCGCCAGCAGCCCAGCGGGACAGGTCTATGGCTACACCTTC. Translated: CASSPAGQVYGYTF.

This sequence joins TRBV25-1 and TRBJ2-5; tentative D call: TRBD1 (6 bases). The V gene's germline CDR1 is MGHDK and CDR2 SYGVNS. V was cut by 5 bases and J by 1 base, with 8 bases left in between. The CDR3 contains 13 residues. In DNA, the CDR3 is TGTGCCAGCAGTACAGGGTTCCAAGAGACCCAGTACTTC. Translated: CASSTGFQETQYF.